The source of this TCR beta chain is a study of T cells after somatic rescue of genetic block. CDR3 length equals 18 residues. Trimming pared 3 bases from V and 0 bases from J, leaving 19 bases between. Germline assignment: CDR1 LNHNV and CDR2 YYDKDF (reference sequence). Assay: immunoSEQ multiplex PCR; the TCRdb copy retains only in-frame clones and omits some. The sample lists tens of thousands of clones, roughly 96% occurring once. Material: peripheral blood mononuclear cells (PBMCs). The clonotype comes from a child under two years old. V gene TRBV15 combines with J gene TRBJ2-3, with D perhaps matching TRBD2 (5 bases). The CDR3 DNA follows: TGTGCCACCAGCAGGGGAATTGTAGCGTTCTCTAGCACAGATACGCAGTATTTT. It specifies CATSRGIVAFSSTDTQYF.